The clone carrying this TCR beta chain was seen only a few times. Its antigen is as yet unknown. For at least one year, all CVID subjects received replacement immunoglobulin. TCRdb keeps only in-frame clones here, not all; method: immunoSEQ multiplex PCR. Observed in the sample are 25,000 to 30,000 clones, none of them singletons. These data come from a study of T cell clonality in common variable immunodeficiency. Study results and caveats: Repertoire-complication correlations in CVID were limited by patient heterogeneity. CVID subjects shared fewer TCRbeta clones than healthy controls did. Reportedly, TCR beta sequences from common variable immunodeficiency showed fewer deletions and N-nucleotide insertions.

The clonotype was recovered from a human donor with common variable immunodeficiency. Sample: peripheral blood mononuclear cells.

This CDR3 is CASSPTDTYEQYF. The covered CDR3 bases are TGTGCCAGCTCACCGACAGATACCTACGAG. The chain couples TRBV18 to TRBJ2-7, with TRBD1 as a possible D gene (5 bases). Read data end 3 residues before the CDR3 end; the end is taken from the germline J gene. The V and J ends lost 3 bases and 2 bases respectively, with 8 bases between them. Looked up from germline, CDR1 is KGHSH and CDR2 is LQKENI. The CDR3 spans 13 residues.